These 17 T cell receptor beta chains share one sample of origin, sequenced in a study of memory CD4+ T cells and cytomegalovirus serostatus. Repertoires were generated with immunoSEQ multiplex PCR, while TCRdb's copy carries only in-frame clones and drops some. Here the sample spans about 96,000 clones, 80% being singletons. Single viable CD3+CD4+CD8-CD45RO+ cells were sorted as the memory CD4+ T cells. Sequencing input: memory CD4+ T cells from blood. The receptors originated from an adult in good health and CMV-seropositive.

The rearrangement links TRBV29-1 to TRBJ1-1; D is ambiguous. The germline CDR1 and CDR2 sequences are SQVTM and ANQGSEA. The ends were cut back, 7 bases at V and 4 bases at J, with 13 bases in the middle. CDR3 size: 12 residues. In DNA form, the CDR3 reads TGCAGCGCCTTCGATGGTGGCACTGAAGCTTTCTTT. Amino acids: CSAFDGGTEAFF.

This clone came up once. The chain joins TRBV13 to TRBJ2-5; 7 positions agree with TRBD1. The ends lost 6 bases at V and 9 bases at J; junction bases unmatched: 10. Germline V gene data show CDR1 as PRHDT and CDR2 as FYEKMQ (reference sequence). This CDR3 has 13 amino acids. The CDR3 here is CASSRGGGSAQYF. CDR3 sequence (DNA): TGTGCCAGCAGTAGAGGGGGCGGGTCGGCCCAGTACTTC.

J is TRBJ1-6 and V is TRBV11-2; D is unresolved. The CDR3 covers 17 residues. V was shortened by 4 bases and J by 0 bases, with 13 bases between the two germline ends. CDR1 SGHAT and CDR2 FQNNGV come from the germline V gene. The CDR3 nucleotides read TGTGCCAGCAGCTCTGGTACAGAGAGCTCCTATAATTCACCCCTCCACTTT. This encodes CASSSGTESSYNSPLHF. Full variable domain (rest looked up from reference TRBV11-2 and TRBJ1-6): EAGVAQSPRYKIIEKRQSVAFWCNPISGHATLYWYQQILGQGPKLLIQFQNNGVVDDSQLPKDRFSAERLKGVDSTLKIQPAKLEDSAVYLCASSSGTESSYNSPLHFGNGTRLTVT.

This chain connects TRBV6-6 to TRBJ2-7, with unresolved D. Germline V CDR1 and CDR2: MNHNY, SVGAGI (reference sequence). The ends were cut back, 6 bases at V and 7 bases at J, with 16 bases in the middle. The CDR3 is made up of 13 amino acids. The CDR3 coding sequence is TGTGCCAGCAGCCCCCTCGCGGTGAAGGAGCAGTACTTC. This encodes CASSPLAVKEQYF.

This clone was seen repeatedly, ten times or more. Other DNA sequences in this specimen translate into the identical CDR3. The gene calls are TRBV19 and TRBJ2-1; 7 bases map to TRBD2. The CDR3 has 15 residues. J gave up 3 bases and V 5 bases, and 7 bases lay outside the gene matches. Germline CDR1 is LNHDA and CDR2 is SQIVND (reference sequence). The CDR3 nucleotides are TGTGCCAGTAGTTCTGGGACTACTAGCTACAATGAGCAGTTCTTC. Amino acid sequence: CASSSGTTSYNEQFF.

This clone was seen only a few times. The rearrangement uses TRBV28 and TRBJ1-5; 10 bases agree with TRBD1. V gave up 7 bases and J gave up 2 bases; unmatched junction bases: 5. The CDR3 runs 15 residues. The V gene's germline CDR1 is MDHEN and CDR2 SYDVKM. The chain's CDR3 is CASTLTGGRNQPQHF. As DNA, the CDR3 is TGTGCCAGCACTTTGACAGGGGGCCGCAATCAGCCCCAGCATTTT.

DNA for the CDR3: TGTGCCAGCAGCTTGGGGTCAGAGAACTATGGCTACACCTTC. Its protein is CASSLGSENYGYTF. The genes are TRBV5-6 and TRBJ1-2; D remains unclear. With 0 bases removed from V and 2 bases from J, the gap between germline ends came to 8 bases. Germline V CDR1 and CDR2: SGHDT, YYEEEE. The CDR3 extends over 14 amino acids. The whole variable domain, remainder taken from reference TRBV5-6 and TRBJ1-2, is DAGVTQSPTHLIKTRGQQVTLRCSPKSGHDTVSWYQQALGQGPQFIFQYYEEEERQRGNFPDRFSGHQFPNYSSELNVNALLLGDSALYLCASSLGSENYGYTFGSGTRLTVV.

V usage is TRBV2 and J usage is TRBJ2-5; 12 bases are a match to TRBD2. V gave up 6 bases and J gave up 5 bases; unmatched junction bases: 7. This CDR3 has 15 amino acids. CDR1 is SNHLY and CDR2 is FYNNEI in the germline V gene. Written as DNA, the CDR3 is TGTGCCAGCAGGGATGGACTAGCGGGATACGAGACCCAGTACTTC. Translation gives CASRDGLAGYETQYF.

The chain combines TRBV7-9 with TRBJ1-1, with a possible D match to TRBD1 (6 bases). This CDR3 spans 13 amino acids. V lost 3 bases to trimming and J lost 5 bases, with 10 bases between them. Germline CDR1 reads SEHNR; CDR2 reads FQNEAQ (reference sequence). The CDR3 loop reads CASSFQGRTEAFF. The CDR3 DNA sequence: TGTGCCAGCAGCTTCCAGGGGCGGACTGAAGCTTTCTTT.

The J gene is TRBJ1-1, the V gene TRBV14; no clear D. CDR1 and CDR2 from the germline V gene are SGHDN and FVKESK. The V end was cut by 4 bases, the J end by 4 bases, with 16 bases between. This CDR3 region has 15 residues. The CDR3 bases are TGTGCCAGCAGCCCCCCCTCTCTGCCCGGCACTGAAGCTTTCTTT. Translation gives CASSPPSLPGTEAFF. Full variable domain (outside the CDR3, taken from reference TRBV14 and TRBJ1-1): EAGVTQFPSHSVIEKGQTVTLRCDPISGHDNLYWYRRVMGKEIKFLLHFVKESKQDESGMPNNRFLAERTGGTYSTLKVQPAELEDSGVYFCASSPPSLPGTEAFFGQGTRLTVV.

This rearrangement joins TRBV5-1 to TRBJ1-2; TRBD1 agrees at 8 bases. Germline V gene sequence: CDR1 SGHRS, CDR2 YFSETQ. Trimming removed 0 bases from V and 4 bases from J; junction bases left unmatched: 2. The CDR3 spans 14 residues. In DNA form, the CDR3 reads TGCGCCAGCAGCTTGGTGGGACAGGTCTATGGCTACACCTTC. Its translation is CASSLVGQVYGYTF.

This sequence joins TRBV6-5 and TRBJ2-2; D possibly corresponds to TRBD2 (5 bases). Germline assignment: CDR1 MNHEY and CDR2 SVGAGI. V was pared by 7 bases and J by 4 bases, with 16 bases between. The CDR3 contains 15 residues. As DNA, the CDR3 is TGTGCCAGCAATCGTAAAGCGGAGTTCACCGGGGAGCTGTTTTTT. This sequence encodes CASNRKAEFTGELFF.

The chain combines TRBV28 with TRBJ1-1, with a possible D match to TRBD1 (5 bases). The CDR3 extends over 17 amino acids. Germline values: CDR1 MDHEN, CDR2 SYDVKM. V lost 6 bases to trimming and J lost 5 bases, with 25 bases between them. CDR3 sequence: CASSPAGEEGGETEAFF. The CDR3 bases are TGTGCCAGCAGCCCCGCGGGGGAGGAGGGCGGGGAGACTGAAGCTTTCTTT.

The V call is TRBV7-3, the J call TRBJ2-5; 8 nucleotides line up with TRBD1. The CDR3 is 16 residues long. The germline V gene encodes CDR1 SGHTA and CDR2 FQGTGA. The trim removed 0 bases at V and 5 bases at J, leaving 8 bases unmatched. In nucleotides, the CDR3 is TGTGCCAGCAGCTTAACGGGCAGGGGGCGCATGGAGACCCAGTACTTC. Its protein product is CASSLTGRGRMETQYF.

The genes are TRBV9 and TRBJ1-2, with D tentatively TRBD1 (6 bases). The V end was cut by 3 bases, the J end by 7 bases, with 19 bases between. The CDR3 loop spans 15 amino acids. Germline lookup yields CDR1 SGDLS and CDR2 YYNGEE. For the CDR3, the DNA is TGTGCCAGCAGCGCCGCCACGGGGGGCGTTACTGGCTACACCTTC. Translation: CASSAATGGVTGYTF.

This clone was seen a handful of times. The rearrangement uses TRBV2 and TRBJ1-1; D unresolved. The CDR3 has 14 residues. Per the germline V gene, CDR1 is SNHLY and CDR2 is FYNNEI. V lost 3 bases to trimming and J lost 1 base, with 9 bases between them. The CDR3 nucleotides read TGTGCCAGCAGTGAGGGGAGCTGGAACACTGAAGCTTTCTTT. Protein: CASSEGSWNTEAFF.

The chain recombines TRBV6-1 with TRBJ2-7; D may be TRBD1 or TRBD2 (5 bases each). Trimming took 5 bases from V and 9 from J, leaving 17 bases between them. This CDR3 is built from 13 residues. The germline V gene encodes CDR1 MNHNS and CDR2 SASEGT. CDR3: CASSRTGNGAQYF. For the CDR3, the DNA is TGTGCCAGCAGTAGGACGGGCAACGGGGCGCAGTACTTC.